One T cell receptor beta chain is described in this entry. Antigen specificity is unknown. In germline, CDR1 is SEHNR, CDR2 FQNEAQ (reference sequence). The CDR3 consists of 16 residues. Unmatched junction bases numbered 3, after V lost 1 base and J lost 2 bases. Primers included in the PCR were 60 Vbeta and 13 Jbeta primers. Libraries were prepared by immunoSEQ multiplex PCR; TCRdb keeps only in-frame clonotypes and omits some of them. The sample lists 63,000 or so clones; roughly four fifths were seen once. Healthy bone marrow donors made up the donors. The sample is drawn from a study of cytomegalovirus exposure and HLA in healthy donors. Study results and limitations: Versus the approximately 700-donor mean, an Asian-associated ancestry cluster reportedly showed fewer N-insertions in a later analysis. Presence/absence analysis assumed near-uniform sequencing depth across donors.

The chain has TRBV7-9 and TRBJ2-5, with 11 positions matching TRBD2. The material sequenced was PBMCs. This sequence originates from a woman between 25 and 40 years old in good health and CMV-seropositive. The CDR3 sequence is CASSLGLAGLQETQYF. The CDR3 DNA sequence: TGTGCCAGCAGCTTAGGACTAGCGGGGTTACAAGAGACCCAGTACTTC. The full variable domain, completed using reference TRBV7-9 and TRBJ2-5, is DTGVSQNPRHKITKRGQNVTFRCDPISEHNRLYWYRQTLGQGPEFLTYFQNEAQLEKSRLLSDRFSAERPKGSFSTLEIQRTEQGDSAMYLCASSLGLAGLQETQYFGPGTRLLVL.